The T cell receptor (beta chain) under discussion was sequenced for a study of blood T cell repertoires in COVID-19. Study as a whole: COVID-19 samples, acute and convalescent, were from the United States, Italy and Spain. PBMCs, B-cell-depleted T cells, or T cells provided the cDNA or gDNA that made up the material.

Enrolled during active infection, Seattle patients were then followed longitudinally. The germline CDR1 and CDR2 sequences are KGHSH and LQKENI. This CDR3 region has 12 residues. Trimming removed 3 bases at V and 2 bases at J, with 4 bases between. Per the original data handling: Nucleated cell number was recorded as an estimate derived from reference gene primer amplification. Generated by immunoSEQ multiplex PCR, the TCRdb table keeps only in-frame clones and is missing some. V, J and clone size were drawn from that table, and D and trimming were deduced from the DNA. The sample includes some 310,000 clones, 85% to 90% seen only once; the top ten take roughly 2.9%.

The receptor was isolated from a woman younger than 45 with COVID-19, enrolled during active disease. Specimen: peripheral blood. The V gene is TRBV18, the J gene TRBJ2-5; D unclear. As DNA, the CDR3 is TGTGCCAGCTCACCCCAACAAGAGACCCAGTACTTC. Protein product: CASSPQQETQYF.